The clone carrying this TCR beta chain came up once. The target antigen is unknown. This sample was included in a study of T cell responses to AZD1222 COVID-19 vaccine. Study as a whole: Pooled together were second doses at about 4 or about 12 weeks. Whole-study findings and limits: A reported finding is that nearly half of spike-specific TCRs target unmutated variant regions.

Germline V gene sequence: CDR1 LNHDA, CDR2 SQIVND (reference sequence). V lost 4 bases, J lost 1 base, and 14 bases lay in between. This CDR3 has 16 residues. The data were produced by immunoSEQ multiplex PCR, yet TCRdb's version contains in-frame clones alone and is incomplete. The sample contains 140,000 to 150,000 clones, approximately 88% of which appear only once. The clonotype comes from an adult in good health. Source: peripheral blood, taken on day 0 of AZD1222 vaccination. The chain combines TRBV19 with TRBJ1-5; D is perhaps TRBD1 (6 bases). The CDR3 sequence: CASSKYRAASNQPQHF. In DNA, the CDR3 is TGTGCCAGTAGTAAGTACAGGGCGGCGAGCAATCAGCCCCAGCATTTT.